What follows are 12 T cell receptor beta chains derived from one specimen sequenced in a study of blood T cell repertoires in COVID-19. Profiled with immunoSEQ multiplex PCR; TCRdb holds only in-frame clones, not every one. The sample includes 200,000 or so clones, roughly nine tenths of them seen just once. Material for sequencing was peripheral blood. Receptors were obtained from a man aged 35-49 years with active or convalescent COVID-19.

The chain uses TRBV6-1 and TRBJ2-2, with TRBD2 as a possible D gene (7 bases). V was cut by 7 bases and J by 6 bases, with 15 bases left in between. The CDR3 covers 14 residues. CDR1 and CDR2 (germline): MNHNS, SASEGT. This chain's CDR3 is CASKIGGPPGELFF. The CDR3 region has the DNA TGTGCCAGCAAGATCGGGGGGCCCCCCGGGGAGCTGTTTTTT.

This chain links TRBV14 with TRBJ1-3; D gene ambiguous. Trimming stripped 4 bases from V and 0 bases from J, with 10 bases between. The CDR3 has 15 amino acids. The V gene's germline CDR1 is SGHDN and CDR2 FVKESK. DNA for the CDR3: TGTGCCAGCAGCCCTACTAGGAGCTCTGGAAACACCATATATTTT. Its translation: CASSPTRSSGNTIYF.

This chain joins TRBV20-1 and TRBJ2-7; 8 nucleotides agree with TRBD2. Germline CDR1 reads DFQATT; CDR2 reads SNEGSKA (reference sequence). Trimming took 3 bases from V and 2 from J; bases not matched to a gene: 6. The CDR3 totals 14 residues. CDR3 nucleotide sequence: TGCAGTGCTAGTCGGGGGCGGGAGGCCTACGAGCAGTACTTC. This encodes CSASRGREAYEQYF.

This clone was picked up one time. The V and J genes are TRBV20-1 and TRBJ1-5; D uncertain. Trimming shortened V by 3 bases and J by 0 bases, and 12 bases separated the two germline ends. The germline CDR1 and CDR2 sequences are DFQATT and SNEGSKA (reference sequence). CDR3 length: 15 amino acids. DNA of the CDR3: TGCAGTGCTAGTCAGATATCAGTTAGCAATCAGCCCCAGCATTTT. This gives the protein CSASQISVSNQPQHF.

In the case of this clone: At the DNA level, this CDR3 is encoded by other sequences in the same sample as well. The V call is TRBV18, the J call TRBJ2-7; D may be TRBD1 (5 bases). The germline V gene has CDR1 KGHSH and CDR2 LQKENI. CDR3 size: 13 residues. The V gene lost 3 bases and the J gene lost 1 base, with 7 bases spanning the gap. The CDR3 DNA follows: TGTGCCAGCTCACCGGGGCAGTCCTACGAGCAGTACTTC. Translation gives CASSPGQSYEQYF. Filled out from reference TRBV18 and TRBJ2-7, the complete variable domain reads NAGVMQNPRHLVRRRGQEARLRCSPMKGHSHVYWYRQLPEEGLKFMVYLQKENIIDESGMPKERFSAEFPKEGPSILRIQQVVRGDSAAYFCASSPGQSYEQYFGPGTRLTVT.

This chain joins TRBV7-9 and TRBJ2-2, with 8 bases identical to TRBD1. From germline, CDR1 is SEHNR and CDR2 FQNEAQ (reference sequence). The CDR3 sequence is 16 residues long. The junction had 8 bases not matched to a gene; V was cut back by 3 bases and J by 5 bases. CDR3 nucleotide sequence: TGTGCCAGCAGCTTGAGTGACAGGGGTGGAACCGGGGAGCTGTTTTTT. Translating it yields CASSLSDRGGTGELFF.

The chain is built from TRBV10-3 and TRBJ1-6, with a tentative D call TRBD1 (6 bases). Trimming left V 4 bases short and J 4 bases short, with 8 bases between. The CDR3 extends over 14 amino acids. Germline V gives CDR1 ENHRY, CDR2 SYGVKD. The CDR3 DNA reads TGTGCCATCAGTGGACAGGAGTATAATTCACCCCTCCACTTT. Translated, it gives CAISGQEYNSPLHF.

CDR3 nucleotides: TGTGCCAGCAGTGAACCCGGGACAGCCCAAGAGACCCAGTACTTC. Its protein is CASSEPGTAQETQYF. The rearrangement joins TRBV28 to TRBJ2-5; 7 nucleotides line up with TRBD1. From germline, CDR1 is MDHEN and CDR2 SYDVKM. The V segment lost 5 bases and the J segment 1 base; nucleotides outside the gene matches: 7. CDR3 length equals 15 residues.

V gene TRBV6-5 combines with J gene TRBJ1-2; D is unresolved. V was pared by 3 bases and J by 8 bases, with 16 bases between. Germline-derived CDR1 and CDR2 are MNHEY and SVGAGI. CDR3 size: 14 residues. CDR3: CASSYSVGVGGYTF. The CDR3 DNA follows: TGTGCCAGCAGTTATTCGGTGGGAGTGGGAGGCTACACCTTC.

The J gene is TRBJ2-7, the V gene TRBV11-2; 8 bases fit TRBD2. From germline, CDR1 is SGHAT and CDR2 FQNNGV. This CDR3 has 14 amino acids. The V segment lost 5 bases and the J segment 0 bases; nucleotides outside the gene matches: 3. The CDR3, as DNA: TGTGCCAGCAGCGCGGGAGGAGGCTCCTACGAGCAGTACTTC. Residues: CASSAGGGSYEQYF.

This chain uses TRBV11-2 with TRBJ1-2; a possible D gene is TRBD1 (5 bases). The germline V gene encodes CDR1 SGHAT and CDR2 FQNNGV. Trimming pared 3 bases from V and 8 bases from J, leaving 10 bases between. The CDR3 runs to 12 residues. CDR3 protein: CASSLARVGYTF. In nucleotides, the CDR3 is TGTGCCAGCAGCTTGGCCAGGGTGGGCTACACCTTC.

CDR3 region: CASSMGQGARGETQYF. The CDR3 region has the DNA TGTGCCAGTAGTATGGGACAGGGGGCGCGAGGAGAGACCCAGTACTTC. The chain uses TRBV19 and TRBJ2-5, with 12 bases identical to TRBD1. Germline CDR1 is LNHDA and CDR2 is SQIVND (reference sequence). This CDR3 comprises 16 residues. V trimming: 3 bases; J trimming: 4 bases; junction bases outside the gene matches: 6.